One sample yielded the 21 T cell receptor beta chains listed below, sequenced in a study of blood T cell repertoires in COVID-19. Assay used: immunoSEQ multiplex PCR; TCRdb lists only in-frame clones, some missing. The sample yields 240,000 or so clones, roughly 76% seen once. Sequenced: peripheral blood. The source is a woman older than 75 with COVID-19, enrolled during active disease.

V gene TRBV29-1 combines with J gene TRBJ2-7, with D unclear. The germline V and J ends were trimmed by 6 bases and 3 bases, with 9 bases remaining between them. This CDR3 comprises 11 residues. The germline gives CDR1 SQVTM, CDR2 ANQGSEA. CDR3 in DNA: TGCAGCGTCACGCGGAACTACGAGCAGTACTTC. It codes for CSVTRNYEQYF.

The V and J genes are TRBV30 and TRBJ1-1; possible D gene TRBD1, 6 bases. The CDR3 spans 16 residues. The germline CDR1 and CDR2 sequences are GTSNPN and SVGIG (reference sequence). The V and J ends lost 2 bases and 0 bases respectively, with 16 bases between them. The CDR3 DNA is TGTGCCTGGAGTCTTTGGACAGCCATTATGAACACTGAAGCTTTCTTT. Its protein is CAWSLWTAIMNTEAFF.

The CDR3: CASRPRGRGYEQYF. The CDR3 nucleotides read TGTGCCAGCCGCCCCAGGGGGCGCGGATACGAGCAGTACTTC. This rearrangement joins TRBV6-6 to TRBJ2-7, with 8 bases aligning to TRBD1. With V trimmed by 8 bases and J by 4 bases, 10 bases remained unmatched. Germline CDR1 is MNHNY and CDR2 is SVGAGI (reference sequence). CDR3 length: 14 amino acids.

The gene calls are TRBV18 and TRBJ1-3; D is possibly TRBD1 (5 bases). The CDR3 has 13 amino acids. Germline V gene data show CDR1 as KGHSH and CDR2 as LQKENI. V was cut by 6 bases and J by 4 bases, with 10 bases left in between. CDR3: CASSSTAGNTIYF. CDR3 in DNA: TGTGCCAGCTCGTCGACAGCAGGAAACACCATATATTTT.

The rearrangement links TRBV7-9 to TRBJ2-7; tentatively, D is TRBD2 (7 bases). V shed 8 bases and J shed 4 bases, with 21 bases lying between them. The germline V gene has CDR1 SEHNR and CDR2 FQNEAQ (reference sequence). The CDR3 has 15 amino acids. The DNA for the CDR3 is TGTGCCAGCGGCGGCCAGGGGCGGGGGTCATACGAGCAGTACTTC. Protein sequence: CASGGQGRGSYEQYF.

The rearrangement uses TRBV19 and TRBJ2-3, with 9 bases identical to TRBD2. The CDR3 extends over 14 amino acids. Germline V CDR1 and CDR2: LNHDA, SQIVND (reference sequence). The junction had 3 bases not matched to a gene; V was cut back by 4 bases and J by 4 bases. CDR3 loop: CASSNAGGSDTQYF. DNA for the CDR3: TGTGCCAGTAGTAACGCGGGAGGGTCAGATACGCAGTATTTT.

This chain links TRBV5-1 with TRBJ1-1; D is possibly TRBD1 (6 bases). Germline lookup yields CDR1 SGHRS and CDR2 YFSETQ. The CDR3 has 14 residues. V shed 2 bases and J shed 4 bases, with 12 bases lying between them. CDR3 sequence reads: CASSLQGVGTEAFF. CDR3 in DNA: TGCGCCAGCAGCTTACAGGGTGTGGGCACTGAAGCTTTCTTT.

The chain has TRBV18 and TRBJ1-1; the D gene is possibly TRBD1 (5 bases). The CDR3 extends over 13 amino acids. Germline values: CDR1 KGHSH, CDR2 LQKENI. V gave up 6 bases and J gave up 3 bases, with 11 bases separating them. In nucleotides, the CDR3 is TGTGCCAGCTCTTCCAGGGTAGACACTGAAGCTTTCTTT. Translating gives CASSSRVDTEAFF.

This clone occurred once. The identical CDR3 is also encoded by other nucleotide sequences in the sample. The chain has TRBV7-9 and TRBJ2-7; 10 bases align to TRBD1. Germline lookup yields CDR1 SEHNR and CDR2 FQNEAQ (reference sequence). With V trimmed by 3 bases and J by 3 bases, 2 bases remained unmatched. The CDR3 is 14 residues long. This chain's CDR3 is CASSFGQGVYEQYF. The CDR3 DNA reads TGTGCCAGCAGCTTCGGACAGGGGGTCTACGAGCAGTACTTC.

V is TRBV6-4 and J is TRBJ2-2; 7 bases line up with TRBD2. The CDR3 is made up of 13 amino acids. Germline lookup yields CDR1 MRHNA and CDR2 SNTAGT. The V and J ends lost 6 bases and 6 bases, in that order; junction bases with no gene match: 4. The CDR3 here is CASSVREAGELFF. Written as DNA, the CDR3 is TGTGCCAGCAGCGTCCGGGAGGCCGGGGAGCTGTTTTTT.

This chain connects TRBV2 to TRBJ1-4; D is possibly TRBD1 (6 bases). This CDR3 has 13 residues. Trimming removed 10 bases at V and 5 bases at J, with 14 bases between. Germline V gene data show CDR1 as SNHLY and CDR2 as FYNNEI. Here the CDR3 reads CATTGTLNEKLFF. In DNA, the CDR3 is TGTGCCACGACAGGAACTCTCAATGAAAAACTGTTTTTT.

The chain is built from TRBV28 and TRBJ2-2, with 7 bases identical to TRBD1. Germline values: CDR1 MDHEN, CDR2 SYDVKM. CDR3 length equals 15 residues. The J segment lost 7 bases and the V segment lost 5 bases, leaving 10 bases of the junction unmatched. The CDR3 nucleotides are TGTGCCAGCAGTAGGGACAGCCGAAGGAACGGGGAGCTGTTTTTT. Translating gives CASSRDSRRNGELFF. Filled out from reference TRBV28 and TRBJ2-2, the complete variable domain reads DVKVTQSSRYLVKRTGEKVFLECVQDMDHENMFWYRQDPGLGLRLIYFSYDVKMKEKGDIPEGYSVSREKKERFSLILESASTNQTSMYLCASSRDSRRNGELFFGEGSRLTVL.

V and J are TRBV4-1 and TRBJ2-1, with D perhaps matching TRBD2 (5 bases). This CDR3 is built from 15 residues. Germline CDR1 MGHRA, CDR2 YSYEKL. The V end lost 0 bases, the J end lost 9 bases, and 15 bases lay between the germline ends. DNA of the CDR3: TGCGCCAGCAGCCAAGATCTCGGGATTAGAGGTGAGCAGTTCTTC. Its protein is CASSQDLGIRGEQFF.

The table lists this clone with a few counts. The chain combines TRBV20-1 with TRBJ2-5; weak D call: TRBD2 (5 bases). This CDR3 region has 11 residues. Germline CDR1 DFQATT, CDR2 SNEGSKA (reference sequence). V lost 8 bases, J lost 5 bases, and 12 bases lay in between. The CDR3 DNA follows: TGCAGTAGAAAGACGGGGGAGACCCAGTACTTC. Its translation is CSRKTGETQYF.

This chain links TRBV19 with TRBJ1-2; D perhaps matches TRBD1 (5 bases). Trimming removed 5 bases from V and 2 bases from J, with 15 bases in between. Germline CDR1 is LNHDA and CDR2 is SQIVND (reference sequence). The CDR3 is made up of 15 amino acids. CDR3 nucleotides: TGTGCCAGTAGTTCCACCCACCGACAGAACTATGGCTACACCTTC. Residues: CASSSTHRQNYGYTF.

CDR3 sequence (DNA): TGCGCCAGCAGCTTGGGAGCGGAAACCTACAATGAGCAGTTCTTC. Amino acids: CASSLGAETYNEQFF. The gene calls are TRBV5-1 and TRBJ2-1, with a tentative D call TRBD2 (5 bases). Germline-derived CDR1 and CDR2 are SGHRS and YFSETQ. Deletions cut 0 bases from V and 2 bases from J, with 9 bases between. This CDR3 is built from 15 residues. The variable domain in full, with the rest retrieved from reference TRBV5-1 and TRBJ2-1, is KAGVTQTPRYLIKTRGQQVTLSCSPISGHRSVSWYQQTPGQGLQFLFEYFSETQRNKGNFPGRFSGRQFSNSRSEMNVSTLELGDSALYLCASSLGAETYNEQFFGPGTRLTVL.

V is TRBV7-9 and J is TRBJ1-1, with a possible D match to TRBD1 (5 bases). CDR3 length equals 14 residues. The germline V gene has CDR1 SEHNR and CDR2 FQNEAQ (reference sequence). The V and J ends lost 5 bases and 4 bases respectively, with 14 bases between them. CDR3 DNA sequence: TGTGCCAGCAGCCCCACGGGGGGGGGCACTGAAGCTTTCTTT. The encoded protein is CASSPTGGGTEAFF.

This clone was counted once. The chain is built from TRBV19 and TRBJ1-2; 8 nucleotides agree with TRBD1. Germline V gene lookup returns CDR1 LNHDA and CDR2 SQIVND (reference sequence). This CDR3 is built from 17 residues. The J segment lost 3 bases and the V segment lost 5 bases, leaving 14 bases of the junction unmatched. The CDR3 DNA sequence: TGTGCCAGTAGTGCCAACCACCAACAGGGGGTTGACTATGGCTACACCTTC. It is translated as CASSANHQQGVDYGYTF. The full variable domain, completed using reference TRBV19 and TRBJ1-2, is DGGITQSPKYLFRKEGQNVTLSCEQNLNHDAMYWYRQDPGQGLRLIYYSQIVNDFQKGDIAEGYSVSREKKESFPLTVTSAQKNPTAFYLCASSANHQQGVDYGYTFGSGTRLTVV.

J is TRBJ2-5 and V is TRBV4-1; D uncertain. The CDR3 spans 14 residues. Germline loops: CDR1 MGHRA, CDR2 YSYEKL. The germline V and J ends were trimmed by 0 bases and 4 bases, with 9 bases remaining between them. The CDR3 region is CASSQELSRETQYF. CDR3 DNA sequence: TGCGCCAGCAGCCAAGAGCTATCCCGAGAGACCCAGTACTTC.

J is TRBJ2-1 and V is TRBV3-1 (or the pseudogene TRBV3-2); D might be TRBD2 (5 bases). CDR1 and CDR2 from the germline V gene are LGHDT and YNNKEL (reference sequence). Trimming took off 3 bases at V and 7 bases at J, with 13 bases between the two ends. This CDR3 has 14 residues. Here the CDR3 DNA reads TGTGCCAGCAGCCAGCCCGGGTCGGGGAATGAGCAGTTCTTC. Translated: CASSQPGSGNEQFF.

The chain uses TRBV18 and TRBJ1-2; 7 bases are shared with TRBD1. Germline V CDR1 and CDR2: KGHSH, LQKENI. CDR3 length: 13 amino acids. V lost 2 bases to trimming and J lost 8 bases; unmatched junction nucleotides: 5. The CDR3 reads CASSPIQGNGYTF. Written as DNA, the CDR3 is TGTGCCAGCTCACCAATACAGGGGAACGGCTACACCTTC.